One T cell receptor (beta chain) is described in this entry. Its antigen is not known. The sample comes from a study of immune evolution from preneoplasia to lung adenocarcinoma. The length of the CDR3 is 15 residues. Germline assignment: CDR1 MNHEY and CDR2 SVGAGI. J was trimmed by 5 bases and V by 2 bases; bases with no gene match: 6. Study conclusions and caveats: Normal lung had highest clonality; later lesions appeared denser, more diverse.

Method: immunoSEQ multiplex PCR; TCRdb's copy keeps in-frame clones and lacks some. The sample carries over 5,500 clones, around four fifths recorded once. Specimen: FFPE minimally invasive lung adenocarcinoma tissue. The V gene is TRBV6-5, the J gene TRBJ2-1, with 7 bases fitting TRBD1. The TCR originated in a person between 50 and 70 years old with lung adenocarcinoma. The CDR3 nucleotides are TGTGCCAGCAGTTACACAACCGGGACAGACAATGAGCAGTTCTTC. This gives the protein CASSYTTGTDNEQFF.